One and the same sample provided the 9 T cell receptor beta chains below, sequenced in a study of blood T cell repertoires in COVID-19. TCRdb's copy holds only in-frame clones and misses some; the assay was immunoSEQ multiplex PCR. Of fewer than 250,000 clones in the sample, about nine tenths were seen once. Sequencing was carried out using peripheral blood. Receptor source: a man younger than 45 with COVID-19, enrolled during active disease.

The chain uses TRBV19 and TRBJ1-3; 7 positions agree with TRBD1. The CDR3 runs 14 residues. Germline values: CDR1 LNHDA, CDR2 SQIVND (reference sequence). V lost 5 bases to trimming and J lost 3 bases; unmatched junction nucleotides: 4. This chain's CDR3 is CASSPGTDGNTIYF. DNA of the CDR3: TGTGCCAGTAGTCCCGGGACAGATGGAAACACCATATATTTT.

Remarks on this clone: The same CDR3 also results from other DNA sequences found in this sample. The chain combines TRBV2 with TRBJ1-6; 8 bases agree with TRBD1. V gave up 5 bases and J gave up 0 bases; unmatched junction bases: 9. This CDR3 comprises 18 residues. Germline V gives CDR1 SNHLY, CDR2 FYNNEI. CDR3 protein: CASSRTGTGSSYNSPLHF. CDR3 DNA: TGTGCCAGCAGTCGAACCGGGACAGGAAGCTCCTATAATTCACCCCTCCACTTT. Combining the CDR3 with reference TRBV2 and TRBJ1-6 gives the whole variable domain EPEVTQTPSHQVTQMGQEVILRCVPISNHLYFYWYRQILGQKVEFLVSFYNNEISEKSEIFDDQFSVERPDGSNFTLKIRSTKLEDSAMYFCASSRTGTGSSYNSPLHFGNGTRLTVT.

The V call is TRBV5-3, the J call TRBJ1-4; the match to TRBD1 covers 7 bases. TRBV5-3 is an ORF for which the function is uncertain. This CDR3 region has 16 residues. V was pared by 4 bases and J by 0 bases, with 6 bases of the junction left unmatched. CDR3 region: CARSHDRAATNEKLFF. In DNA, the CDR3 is TGTGCCAGAAGCCACGACAGGGCCGCAACTAATGAAAAACTGTTTTTT.

The CDR3 is CASSMGQGGYGYTF. In DNA form, the CDR3 reads TGTGCCAGTAGTATGGGTCAGGGAGGCTATGGCTACACCTTC. The rearrangement joins TRBV19 to TRBJ1-2, with D possibly TRBD1 on 5 matching bases. This CDR3 has 14 residues. Germline V gene lookup returns CDR1 LNHDA and CDR2 SQIVND (reference sequence). V lost 3 bases and J lost 4, with 12 bases in between.

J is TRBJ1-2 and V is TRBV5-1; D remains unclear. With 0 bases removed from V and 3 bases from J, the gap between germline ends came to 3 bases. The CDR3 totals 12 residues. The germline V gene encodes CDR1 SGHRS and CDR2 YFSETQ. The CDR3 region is CASSLGDYGYTF. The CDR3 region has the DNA TGCGCCAGCAGCTTGGGAGACTATGGCTACACCTTC. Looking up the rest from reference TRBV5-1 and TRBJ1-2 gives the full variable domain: KAGVTQTPRYLIKTRGQQVTLSCSPISGHRSVSWYQQTPGQGLQFLFEYFSETQRNKGNFPGRFSGRQFSNSRSEMNVSTLELGDSALYLCASSLGDYGYTFGSGTRLTVV.

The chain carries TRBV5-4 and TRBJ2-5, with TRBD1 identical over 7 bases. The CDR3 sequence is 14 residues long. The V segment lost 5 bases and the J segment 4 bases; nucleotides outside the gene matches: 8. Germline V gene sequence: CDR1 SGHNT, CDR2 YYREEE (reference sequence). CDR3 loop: CASRADRVRETQYF. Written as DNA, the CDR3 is TGTGCCAGCAGAGCCGACAGGGTTCGAGAGACCCAGTACTTC.

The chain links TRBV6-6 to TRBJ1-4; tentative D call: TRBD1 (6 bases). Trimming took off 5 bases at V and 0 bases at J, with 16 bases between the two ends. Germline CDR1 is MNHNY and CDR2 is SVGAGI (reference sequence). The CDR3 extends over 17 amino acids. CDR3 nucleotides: TGTGCCAGCAGTCCACAGGGCGGGTTTGCAACTAATGAAAAACTGTTTTTT. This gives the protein CASSPQGGFATNEKLFF.

The chain's CDR3 is CASSLAQVTGELFF. CDR3 coding DNA: TGTGCCAGCAGCTTAGCACAGGTGACCGGGGAGCTGTTTTTT. V is TRBV7-9 and J is TRBJ2-2; perhaps TRBD1 as D (5 bases). There are 14 residues in the CDR3. Germline lookup yields CDR1 SEHNR and CDR2 FQNEAQ (reference sequence). V lost 0 bases and J lost 5, with 7 bases in between.

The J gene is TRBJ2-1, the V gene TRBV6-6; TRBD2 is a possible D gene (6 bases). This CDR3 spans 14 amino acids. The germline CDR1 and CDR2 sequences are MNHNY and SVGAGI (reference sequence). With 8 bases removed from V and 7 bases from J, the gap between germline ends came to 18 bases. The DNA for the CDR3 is TGTGCCAGCTGGGCCGGGGGAGCTCCGAATGAGCAGTTCTTC. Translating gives CASWAGGAPNEQFF.